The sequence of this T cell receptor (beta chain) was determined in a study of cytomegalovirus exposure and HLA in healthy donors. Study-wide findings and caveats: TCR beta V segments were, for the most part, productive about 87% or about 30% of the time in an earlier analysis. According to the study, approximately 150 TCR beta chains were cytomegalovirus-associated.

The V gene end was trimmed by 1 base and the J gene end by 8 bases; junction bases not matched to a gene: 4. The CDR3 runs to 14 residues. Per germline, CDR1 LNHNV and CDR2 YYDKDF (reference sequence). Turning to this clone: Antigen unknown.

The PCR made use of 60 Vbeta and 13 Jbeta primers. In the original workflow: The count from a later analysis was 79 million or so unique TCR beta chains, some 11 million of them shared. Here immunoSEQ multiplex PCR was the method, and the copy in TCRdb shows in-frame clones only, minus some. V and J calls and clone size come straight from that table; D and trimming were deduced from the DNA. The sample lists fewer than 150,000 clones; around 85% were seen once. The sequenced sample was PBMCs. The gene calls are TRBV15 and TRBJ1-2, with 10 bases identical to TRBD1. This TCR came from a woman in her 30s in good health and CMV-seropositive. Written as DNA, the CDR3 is TGTGCCACCAGCAGAGGACAGGGGGCGCAGGGCTACACCTTC. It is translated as CATSRGQGAQGYTF.